A selection of T cell receptor beta chains follows, all from one sample in a study of graft-versus-host responses after intestinal transplantation. Repertoires were generated with immunoSEQ multiplex PCR, while TCRdb's copy carries only in-frame clones and drops some. Among approximately 49,000 clones listed, more than 80% were seen once. Their antigens remain unidentified. The source was unstimulated CD4+ T cells sorted from spleen or lymph node cells, collected before transplant. The receptors come from a human donor who was the organ donor for an intestinal transplant. CDR3s include the opening cysteine and the closing phenylalanine or tryptophan. Clone size is not always given. Where it is, it says once, few, many or a class for expanded clones.

V	J	size	CDR3
TRBV14	TRBJ2-3	NA	CASSRRRGSGLGTDTQYF
TRBV5-1	TRBJ2-2	once	CASSFSNSGELFF
TRBV6-1	TRBJ1-4	once	CASSELSRAGKLFF
TRBV6-5	TRBJ1-5	NA	CASRGQAGQPQHF
TRBV21-1	TRBJ2-1	NA	CASSIPTPWREVRMDEQFF
TRBV28	TRBJ2-3	NA	CASSLAGVTQPQYF
TRBV6-1	TRBJ2-7	NA	CASSDPPGHEQYF
TRBV9	TRBJ2-3	NA	CASSVAAGGTQYF
TRBV9	TRBJ1-4	NA	CASSDQPLGGEKLFF
TRBV7-2	TRBJ2-1	NA	CASSRGGKYNEQFF
TRBV5-5	TRBJ1-1	NA	CASSSITGTGGVEAFF
TRBV5-1	TRBJ1-1	NA	CASSLDRTGPTEAFF
TRBV30	TRBJ2-2	NA	CAWRGRGSNTGELFF
TRBV27	TRBJ2-3	once	CASAPWGQGKADTQYF
TRBV28	TRBJ1-1	NA	CASSLEGREAFF
TRBV2	TRBJ2-7	NA	CASKGISYEQYF
TRBV5-6	TRBJ2-7	NA	CASGGRGVHEQYF
TRBV10-3	TRBJ1-4	NA	CATSGGPSSEKLFF
TRBV7-2	TRBJ1-1	NA	CASSLRAGTGTDGAEAFF
TRBV5-6	TRBJ2-1	few	CASSYEAGMNEQFF
TRBV27	TRBJ2-5	once	CASSPLRTSGQETQYF
TRBV27	TRBJ2-7	once	CASRALAGDEQYF
TRBV2	TRBJ2-3	NA	CASRTGGTDTQYF
TRBV19	TRBJ2-5	NA	CASSIESLLAGVKGTQYF
TRBV29-1	TRBJ1-5	NA	CSVEEGGVGQPQHF
TRBV4-3	TRBJ2-1	NA	CASSQDEGLSNEQFF
TRBV28	TRBJ2-7	few	CASSLRGRAGASYEQYF
TRBV6-1	TRBJ1-1	few	CASSVRDRGKTEAFF
TRBV10-2	TRBJ2-5	NA	CASSEWREQYF
TRBV28	TRBJ2-7	NA	CASSGAGKSSYEQYF
TRBV30	TRBJ2-3	NA	CAWMRDYTDTQYF
TRBV27	TRBJ2-7	NA	CASRHLRSTTGEQYF
TRBV9	TRBJ1-6	once	CASGSGIGSPLHF
TRBV14	TRBJ2-3	NA	CASSQDRTVLAGADTQYF
TRBV7-2	TRBJ2-7	NA	CASSYSGSSYEQYF
TRBV6-5	TRBJ2-7	NA	CASRDRVLYEQYF
TRBV29-1	TRBJ2-5	NA	CSVGGGASGAQETQYF
TRBV29-1	TRBJ1-1	NA	CSVVGDRGNTEAFF
TRBV28	TRBJ2-7	NA	CASSVKLSYEQYF
TRBV28	TRBJ2-7	NA	CASRLTGSYEQYF
TRBV28	TRBJ2-7	NA	CASSLTGGLKQYF
TRBV19	TRBJ2-1	NA	CATRTGALPYNEQFF
TRBV7-9	TRBJ2-3	NA	CASSYVTASTDTQYF
TRBV7-9	TRBJ2-3	NA	CASSISGRGDTQYF
TRBV5-1	TRBJ2-1	NA	CASSQTSVSYNEQFF
TRBV5-5	TRBJ1-5	NA	CASSFQLGQGGGQPQHF
TRBV7-2	TRBJ2-2	NA	CASSLATNSGELFF
TRBV28	TRBJ2-7	NA	CASSSIAGGPYEQYF
TRBV4-3	TRBJ1-5	NA	CASSQDLAGVDNQPQHF
TRBV29-1	TRBJ1-1	NA	CSVVGQTFTAEAFF
TRBV28	TRBJ1-4	NA	CASSFDRSTNEKLFF
TRBV28	TRBJ2-2	NA	CASFTIWGLAGGPTNTGELFF
TRBV19	TRBJ2-6	NA	CASSFPRGSGANVLTF
TRBV6-1	TRBJ2-1	once	CASSETSWGYNEQFF